This record looks at one T cell receptor beta chain sequence and its context. Sequencing used immunoSEQ multiplex PCR; TCRdb keeps in-frame clones, though not all of them. The sample has about 150,000 clones, around nine tenths seen once. This entry is derived from a study of control samples from healthy donors and cancer patients. Germline V gene lookup returns CDR1 MNHEY and CDR2 SVGAGI. The CDR3 is 15 residues long. V was pared by 8 bases and J by 2 bases, with 16 bases between. The specimen was blood. This receptor was identified in a woman in her twenties or thirties in good health. The genes are TRBV6-5 and TRBJ1-5, with a tentative D call TRBD1 (6 bases). The CDR3 bases are TGTGCCAGCTCAAGACTTAGGGGGGGCAATCAGCCCCAGCATTTT. Protein: CASSRLRGGNQPQHF.